This T cell receptor beta chain originates from a study of spatial heterogeneity in lung cancer. Study overall: Among detected sequences, beta-chain ones consistently exceeded alpha-chain ones in number. Averaged across combinations, each unique TCR and UMI pairing appeared more than ten times in raw reads, which were uncorrected.

CDR1 and CDR2 from the germline V gene are MNHEY and SVGAGI. V was shortened by 6 bases and J by 5 bases, with 13 bases between the two germline ends. The CDR3 totals 14 residues. The study's findings and limits: Tumor mutation counts were tracked by expanded intratumoral alpha and beta TCR counts. Expanded TCRs that were ubiquitous or regional had counts tracking ubiquitous and regional nonsynonymous mutations, respectively.

TCRdb re-called the 5' RACE reads with MiXCR, one entry per CDR3 protein. Of roughly 9,900 distinct CDR3 sequences in the sample, about 6.5% were seen once. By share, this clonotype ranks as large. Its antigen is still unknown. Time point specified: sample taken at primary tumor resection. Material for sequencing was whole RNA from tumor, nontumor lung or frozen PBMC, left unsorted. The sample consisted of lung tumor tissue, taken at surgery. V and J are TRBV6-5 and TRBJ2-2; no definite D call. The clonotype comes from a female donor with early-stage non-small cell lung cancer. CDR3 sequence: CASSRTLRTGELFF. For the CDR3, the DNA is TGTGCCAGCAGCAGGACCCTCCGAACCGGGGAGCTGTTTTTT.